This is a list of T cell receptor beta chains from one sample in a study of regulatory T cells in long-lasting Graves disease. TCRdb processed the multiplex PCR reads anew with MiXCR; each CDR3 protein has one entry. The sample includes 300,000 to 400,000 distinct CDR3 sequences, over 15% of them seen just once. The same specimen was also included in a second study, on T cells in Graves' hyperthyroidism and ophthalmopathy.

Source: peripheral blood mononuclear cells (PBMCs), taken at new diagnosis, from a patient treated with antithyroid drugs. The receptors derive from a man aged 40-49 years with Graves disease. Each CDR3 is given with its conserved first and last residue. Each record gives: J gene, clone size, D gene, V gene, CDR3 protein, CDR3 DNA. A D gene is named only where the DNA matches it firmly. Not every row has a clone size; where given, it reads once, few, many or a size class.

>TRBJ2-3|many|TRBD2|TRBV28
CASTPGTSGGTDTQYF
TGTGCCAGCACCCCCGGGACTAGCGGGGGTACAGATACGCAGTATTTT
>TRBJ2-3|many|.|TRBV20-1
CSAARDGRSLDTQYF
TGCAGTGCTGCTCGGGACGGTCGTTCCCTAGATACGCAGTATTTT
>TRBJ2-1|many|TRBD2|TRBV2
CASISRGTYNEQFF
TGTGCCAGCATATCGCGGGGGACCTACAATGAGCAGTTCTTC
>TRBJ1-5|.|.|TRBV6-1
CASSQTKIQPQHF
TGTGCCAGCAGTCAAACTAAAATCCAGCCCCAGCATTTT
>TRBJ2-7|many|.|TRBV6-1
CATARVSSYEQYF
TGTGCCACCGCCCGGGTGTCGTCCTACGAGCAGTACTTC
>TRBJ2-1|many|TRBD1|TRBV2
CASSDKGDRAQQFF
TGTGCCAGCAGTGATAAGGGGGACAGAGCTCAGCAGTTCTTC
>TRBJ1-4|few|.|TRBV28
CASSRNGAAEKLFF
TGTGCCAGCAGTAGGAATGGGGCGGCGGAAAAACTGTTTTTT
>TRBJ2-3|many|.|TRBV7-9
CASSPTRQVVTDTQYF
TGTGCCAGCAGCCCGACTAGACAGGTTGTCACAGATACGCAGTATTTT
>TRBJ1-3|few|TRBD1|TRBV5-6
CASSQTGEGNTIYF
TGTGCCAGCAGCCAGACAGGGGAAGGAAACACCATATATTTT
>TRBJ2-1|many|TRBD1|TRBV12-5
CATQGERYNEQFF
TGTGCTACACAGGGGGAAAGGTACAATGAGCAGTTCTTC
>TRBJ2-1|many|TRBD2|TRBV11-1
CASSLERGPHNEQFF
TGTGCCAGCAGCTTAGAGCGGGGGCCCCACAATGAGCAGTTCTTC
>TRBJ2-7|many|.|TRBV28
CASSLPGGLAYEQYF
TGTGCCAGCAGTTTACCGGGGGGCCTTGCCTACGAGCAGTACTTC
>TRBJ1-3|many|.|TRBV6-5
CASSSRTARSGNTIYF
TGTGCCAGCAGTTCCCGGACGGCGCGCTCTGGAAACACCATATATTTT
>TRBJ2-7|many|.|TRBV6-1
CASTSPRSNEQYF
TGTGCCAGCACCTCTCCAAGGTCCAACGAGCAGTACTTC
>TRBJ2-1|many|TRBD2|TRBV20-1
CSARGPLAGDNEQFF
TGCAGTGCTAGAGGTCCCCTAGCGGGGGACAATGAGCAGTTCTTC
>TRBJ2-1|many|TRBD2|TRBV19
CASSRRASGGEGNEQFF
TGTGCCAGTAGTCGGCGTGCTAGCGGGGGGGAGGGCAATGAGCAGTTCTTC
>TRBJ1-1|many|.|TRBV2
CASSEDSIRNTEAFF
TGTGCCAGCAGTGAGGACAGTATTAGAAACACTGAAGCTTTCTTT
>TRBJ2-1|many|.|TRBV12-3/TRBV12-4
CASSFLGILDSARYNEQFF
TGTGCCAGCAGTTTTTTAGGGATATTGGACAGCGCCAGGTACAATGAGCAGTTCTTC
>TRBJ2-7|few|TRBD1|TRBV9
CASSPGGLGTATPEQYF
TGTGCCAGCTCACCAGGCGGTTTGGGGACAGCCACTCCCGAGCAGTACTTC
>TRBJ2-7|many|TRBD1|TRBV9
CASSMTGGSHEQYF
TGTGCCAGCAGCATGACAGGGGGATCACACGAGCAGTACTTC
>TRBJ1-5|many|.|TRBV6-1
CASSPQDWQPQHF
TGTGCCAGCAGTCCTCAGGACTGGCAGCCCCAGCATTTT
>TRBJ2-2|.|.|TRBV7-9
CASGMNTGELFF
TGTGCCAGCGGCATGAACACCGGGGAGCTGTTTTTT
>TRBJ2-1|many|.|TRBV3-1
CASSQSGKYNEQFF
TGTGCCAGCAGCCAAAGCGGAAAGTACAATGAGCAGTTCTTC
>TRBJ1-5|many|TRBD1|TRBV28
CASSFVTGGYQPQHF
TGTGCCAGCAGTTTCGTAACAGGGGGCTATCAGCCCCAGCATTTT
>TRBJ2-1|.|.|TRBV5-1
CASSLGYQDYNEQFF
TGCGCCAGCAGCCTGGGGTACCAAGACTACAATGAGCAGTTCTTC
>TRBJ2-3|many|.|TRBV30
CAWVVGGTDTQYF
TGTGCCTGGGTTGTGGGCGGCACAGATACGCAGTATTTT
>TRBJ2-5|many|TRBD1|TRBV7-9
CASSLGQAVWETQYF
TGTGCCAGCAGCCTCGGACAGGCTGTGTGGGAGACCCAGTACTTC
>TRBJ2-7|.|.|TRBV7-2
CASSPRSGSAYEQYF
TGTGCCAGCAGCCCTCGCAGCGGCTCTGCCTACGAGCAGTACTTC
>TRBJ2-1|many|.|TRBV2
CASSDRQYISSYNEQFF
TGTGCCAGCAGTGATAGACAGTACATTAGCTCCTACAATGAGCAGTTCTTC